A selection of T cell receptor beta chains follows, all from one sample in a study of shared T cell receptors in the human thymus. This table comes from immunoSEQ multiplex PCR, and its TCRdb copy is limited to in-frame clones, with some not included. Of 500,000 to 750,000 clones listed, over 75% were seen once; the top ten hold 0.01%. These records were also assigned to another study, of human thymus T cells.

Input material: thymocytes. These receptors were taken from a boy in the first two years of life with a congenital heart defect. Both conserved end residues are part of each CDR3. A D gene is named only where the DNA matches it firmly. The listing skips clone size in some rows; elsewhere it reads once, few, many or a size class.

J gene: TRBJ2-1
D gene: -
CDR3 length: 16
clone size: once
V gene: TRBV25-1
CDR3 DNA: TGTGCCAGCAGTGGGGGGGAGGATCCTTCGGTCAATGAGCAGTTCTTC
CDR3 protein: CASSGGEDPSVNEQFF

J gene: TRBJ2-7
D gene: -
CDR3 length: 16
clone size: -
V gene: TRBV14
CDR3 DNA: TGTGCCAGCAGCCAAAGGTCTGGGGGGAACTCCTACGAGCAGTACTTC
CDR3 protein: CASSQRSGGNSYEQYF

J gene: TRBJ2-7
D gene: -
CDR3 length: 13
clone size: -
V gene: TRBV30
CDR3 DNA: TGTGCCTGGGGGGGGACTTGTACCTACGAGCAGTACTTC
CDR3 protein: CAWGGTCTYEQYF

J gene: TRBJ2-6
D gene: TRBD1
CDR3 length: 17
clone size: -
V gene: TRBV19
CDR3 DNA: TGTGCCAGTAGTATAACAGGGGGCGTGTCTGGGGCCAACGTCCTGACTTTC
CDR3 protein: CASSITGGVSGANVLTF

J gene: TRBJ2-7
D gene: TRBD2
CDR3 length: 14
clone size: -
V gene: TRBV19
CDR3 DNA: TGTGCCAGTAGTACGCACGGGACTACCTACGAGCAGTACTTC
CDR3 protein: CASSTHGTTYEQYF

J gene: TRBJ2-1
D gene: TRBD2
CDR3 length: 19
clone size: -
V gene: TRBV4-3
CDR3 DNA: TGCGCCAGCAGCCACCCCGGGACTAGCGGGAATAGCTCCTACAATGAGCAGTTCTTC
CDR3 protein: CASSHPGTSGNSSYNEQFF

J gene: TRBJ2-2
D gene: -
CDR3 length: 12
clone size: -
V gene: TRBV7-6
CDR3 DNA: TGTGCCAGCAGCCCCCGGGGCGGGGAGCTGTTTTTT
CDR3 protein: CASSPRGGELFF

J gene: TRBJ1-6
D gene: -
CDR3 length: 15
clone size: -
V gene: TRBV30
CDR3 DNA: TGTGCCTGGAGTGTGGGGCACAGTGGAAGGTCACCCCTCCACTTT
CDR3 protein: CAWSVGHSGRSPLHF

J gene: TRBJ1-2
D gene: -
CDR3 length: 14
clone size: -
V gene: TRBV29-1
CDR3 DNA: TGCAGCGTTCCACAGGTCTCCATTTACTATGGCTACACCTTC
CDR3 protein: CSVPQVSIYYGYTF

J gene: TRBJ2-1
D gene: TRBD2
CDR3 length: 15
clone size: -
V gene: TRBV19
CDR3 DNA: TGTGCCAGTAGTATCTTAGCGGGAGGACTCAATGAGCAGTTCTTC
CDR3 protein: CASSILAGGLNEQFF

J gene: TRBJ2-1
D gene: -
CDR3 length: 15
clone size: -
V gene: TRBV30
CDR3 DNA: TGTGCCTGGAGTGTACCGAGAGGCTCCTACAATGAGCAGTTCTTC
CDR3 protein: CAWSVPRGSYNEQFF

J gene: TRBJ2-1
D gene: TRBD1
CDR3 length: 15
clone size: -
V gene: TRBV5-1
CDR3 DNA: TGCGCCAGCAGCCGTCGGGACAGGGGGCGGAATGAGCAGTTCTTC
CDR3 protein: CASSRRDRGRNEQFF

J gene: TRBJ2-2
D gene: -
CDR3 length: 16
clone size: -
V gene: TRBV5-4
CDR3 DNA: TGTGCCAGCAGCTTAGATATGAGGAGTAGGACCGGGGAGCTGTTTTTT
CDR3 protein: CASSLDMRSRTGELFF

J gene: TRBJ1-1
D gene: TRBD1
CDR3 length: 17
clone size: -
V gene: TRBV4-3
CDR3 DNA: TGCGCCAGCAGCCAACTAAACCGGGACAGGGGGAACACTGAAGCTTTCTTT
CDR3 protein: CASSQLNRDRGNTEAFF

J gene: TRBJ1-1
D gene: -
CDR3 length: 16
clone size: -
V gene: TRBV27
CDR3 DNA: TGTGCCAGCAGTTTATATAGGGACATGAAGCGTACTGAAGCTTTCTTT
CDR3 protein: CASSLYRDMKRTEAFF

J gene: TRBJ2-7
D gene: -
CDR3 length: 13
clone size: -
V gene: TRBV5-4
CDR3 DNA: TGTGCCAGCAGCTTGGATGCTGCGGGAGAGCAGTACTTC
CDR3 protein: CASSLDAAGEQYF

J gene: TRBJ2-6
D gene: TRBD2
CDR3 length: 19
clone size: -
V gene: TRBV7-9
CDR3 DNA: TGTGCCAGCGCCCTCGGGAGGGGGGACGGGACCTCTGGGGCCAACGTCCTGACTTTC
CDR3 protein: CASALGRGDGTSGANVLTF

J gene: TRBJ2-1
D gene: TRBD2
CDR3 length: 14
clone size: -
V gene: TRBV25-1
CDR3 DNA: TGTGCCAGCAGTGAGGAGCGGGAGTGCGGTGAGCAGTTCTTC
CDR3 protein: CASSEERECGEQFF

J gene: TRBJ2-7
D gene: TRBD2
CDR3 length: 16
clone size: -
V gene: TRBV2
CDR3 DNA: TGTGCCAGCAGTGAAACGCTGCTGGGGGACTACTACGAGCAGTACTTC
CDR3 protein: CASSETLLGDYYEQYF

J gene: TRBJ1-4
D gene: -
CDR3 length: 13
clone size: -
V gene: TRBV15
CDR3 DNA: TGTGCCACCAGCAGAGACAGGACAGAAAAACTGTTTTTT
CDR3 protein: CATSRDRTEKLFF

J gene: TRBJ2-3
D gene: TRBD2
CDR3 length: 14
clone size: -
V gene: TRBV6-5
CDR3 DNA: TGTGCCAGCGGGGGGGGAGGCATTGCAGATACGCAGTATTTT
CDR3 protein: CASGGGGIADTQYF

J gene: TRBJ2-7
D gene: -
CDR3 length: 17
clone size: -
V gene: TRBV19
CDR3 DNA: TGTGCCAGTAGTAGAACCGGGCCGGCCGCGGGCTCCTACGAGCAGTACTTC
CDR3 protein: CASSRTGPAAGSYEQYF

J gene: TRBJ1-1
D gene: -
CDR3 length: 11
clone size: -
V gene: TRBV20-1
CDR3 DNA: TGCAGTGTTCGACAGAACACTGAAGCTTTCTTT
CDR3 protein: CSVRQNTEAFF

J gene: TRBJ2-7
D gene: TRBD1
CDR3 length: 15
clone size: once
V gene: TRBV7-2
CDR3 DNA: TGTGCCAGCAGCTTCGTGGGACAGCTGACCTACGAGCAGTACTTC
CDR3 protein: CASSFVGQLTYEQYF

J gene: TRBJ2-2
D gene: -
CDR3 length: 15
clone size: -
V gene: TRBV4-1
CDR3 DNA: TGCGCCAGCAGCCCCGGACTCCCGGCCCCCGGGGAGCTGTTTTTT
CDR3 protein: CASSPGLPAPGELFF

J gene: TRBJ2-7
D gene: TRBD2
CDR3 length: 14
clone size: -
V gene: TRBV4-1
CDR3 DNA: TGCGCCAGCAGCCGCGGACTAGGCCACTACGAGCAGTACTTC
CDR3 protein: CASSRGLGHYEQYF

J gene: TRBJ2-3
D gene: TRBD2
CDR3 length: 16
clone size: -
V gene: TRBV19
CDR3 DNA: TGTGCCAGTAGTAGCGGAGCGGGAGGGCCGACAGATACGCAGTATTTT
CDR3 protein: CASSSGAGGPTDTQYF

J gene: TRBJ2-7
D gene: TRBD1
CDR3 length: 16
clone size: -
V gene: TRBV4-2
CDR3 DNA: TGTGCCAGCAGCTCGAACCGTAACAGGGGGCCCAAGGAGCAGTACTTC
CDR3 protein: CASSSNRNRGPKEQYF

J gene: TRBJ2-1
D gene: TRBD2
CDR3 length: 18
clone size: few
V gene: TRBV28
CDR3 DNA: TGTGCCAGCAGTTTATGCAGGACTAGCGGGAGGGCCGGGAATGAGCAGTTCTTC
CDR3 protein: CASSLCRTSGRAGNEQFF

J gene: TRBJ2-7
D gene: TRBD2
CDR3 length: 14
clone size: -
V gene: TRBV19
CDR3 DNA: TGTGCCAGTAGCGAAGCCGGGGAGGGCGACGAGCAGTACTTC
CDR3 protein: CASSEAGEGDEQYF

J gene: TRBJ2-3
D gene: TRBD1
CDR3 length: 16
clone size: -
V gene: TRBV5-1
CDR3 DNA: TGCGCCAGCAGCCATGGGGCGGACAGGCGCACAGATACGCAGTATTTT
CDR3 protein: CASSHGADRRTDTQYF

J gene: TRBJ2-7
D gene: -
CDR3 length: 15
clone size: -
V gene: TRBV7-2
CDR3 DNA: TGTGCCAGCAGCCACCTCTCACGGGTCGTCTACGAGCAGTACTTC
CDR3 protein: CASSHLSRVVYEQYF

J gene: TRBJ2-7
D gene: TRBD2
CDR3 length: 18
clone size: -
V gene: TRBV7-9
CDR3 DNA: TGTGCCAGCAGCTCCCATGGGACTAGCGGGAGGTACCCCTACGAGCAGTACTTC
CDR3 protein: CASSSHGTSGRYPYEQYF

J gene: TRBJ2-7
D gene: -
CDR3 length: 15
clone size: -
V gene: TRBV11-1
CDR3 DNA: TGTGCCAGCAGCTTACTGGCAGGGGGGACCTACGAGCAGTACTTC
CDR3 protein: CASSLLAGGTYEQYF

J gene: TRBJ2-1
D gene: TRBD1
CDR3 length: 17
clone size: -
V gene: TRBV7-9
CDR3 DNA: TGTGCCAGCAGCTTAGATAGGACAGGGGGCGCAGGCAATGAGCAGTTCTTC
CDR3 protein: CASSLDRTGGAGNEQFF

J gene: TRBJ1-1
D gene: TRBD1
CDR3 length: 17
clone size: -
V gene: TRBV7-9
CDR3 DNA: TGTGCCAGCAGCTTCGAACATGAGGGGGCCCCGAACACTGAAGCTTTCTTT
CDR3 protein: CASSFEHEGAPNTEAFF

J gene: TRBJ2-3
D gene: -
CDR3 length: 16
clone size: -
V gene: TRBV27
CDR3 DNA: TGTGCCAGCAGTTTACGGGACTTTGCTTTCACAGATACGCAGTATTTT
CDR3 protein: CASSLRDFAFTDTQYF

J gene: TRBJ1-5
D gene: -
CDR3 length: 16
clone size: -
V gene: TRBV27
CDR3 DNA: TGTGCCAGCAGTTCGTCTTCAGCCGGGGGCAATCAGCCCCAGCATTTT
CDR3 protein: CASSSSSAGGNQPQHF

J gene: TRBJ2-2
D gene: TRBD2
CDR3 length: 20
clone size: -
V gene: TRBV5-4
CDR3 DNA: TGTGCCAGCAGCTTGTACCCCCGGGACATTAGCGGGATAAACACCGGGGAGCTGTTTTTT
CDR3 protein: CASSLYPRDISGINTGELFF

J gene: TRBJ2-7
D gene: -
CDR3 length: 13
clone size: once
V gene: TRBV19
CDR3 DNA: TGTGCCAGTAGTATAGTTTCCGTGTCCGAGCAGTACTTC
CDR3 protein: CASSIVSVSEQYF

J gene: TRBJ2-7
D gene: -
CDR3 length: 15
clone size: -
V gene: TRBV5-6
CDR3 DNA: TGTGCCAGCAGCCCGGTGGGGAGCGAGACCTACGAGCAGTACTTC
CDR3 protein: CASSPVGSETYEQYF

J gene: TRBJ2-1
D gene: TRBD2
CDR3 length: 19
clone size: once
V gene: TRBV19
CDR3 DNA: TGTGCCAGTAGTTCCCGGACTAGCGGGAGAGGTAGTCCCTACAATGAGCAGTTCTTC
CDR3 protein: CASSSRTSGRGSPYNEQFF